This entry lists 21 T cell receptor beta chains sequenced from one sample in a study of T-cell reconstitution after alpha-beta-depleted transplantation in children. TCRbeta library construction was performed incorporating unique molecular identifiers. In TCRdb, the PCR reads were re-called with MiXCR into one record per CDR3 protein. The data hold 200,000 to 250,000 distinct CDR3 sequences, with under 13% observed a single time. Sequencing was performed on PBMCs, taken before TCRalphabeta/CD19-depleted stem cell transplant. The receptors stem from a child younger than two with acute myeloid leukemia, due to receive a stem cell transplant.

On this clonotype: This sequence may be a read error, since a much larger clone differs from it by one base. The chain is built from TRBV28 and TRBJ2-7; D possibly corresponds to TRBD2 (5 bases). Trimming took off 6 bases at V and 5 bases at J, with 17 bases between the two ends. The CDR3 covers 14 residues. Germline CDR1 and CDR2: MDHEN and SYDVKM. This chain's CDR3 is CASRAHGERDEQYF. In DNA form, the CDR3 reads TGTGCCAGCAGGGCCCATGGGGAGAGGGACGAGCAGTACTTC.

The sample holds many counts of this clonotype. This chain links TRBV9 with TRBJ2-1; D call uncertain. The CDR3 is made up of 15 amino acids. V lost 0 bases and J lost 1, with 8 bases in between. Germline V gives CDR1 SGDLS, CDR2 YYNGEE. CDR3 nucleotides: TGTGCCAGCAGCGTAGACCCCCAATCCTACAATGAGCAGTTCTTC. Translating gives CASSVDPQSYNEQFF.

At least ten counts were recorded for this clonotype. V is TRBV20-1 and J is TRBJ2-2; no clear D gene. The CDR3 totals 11 residues. Trimming took 5 bases from V and 6 from J, leaving 7 bases between them. Germline CDR1 is DFQATT and CDR2 is SNEGSKA (reference sequence). CDR3 nucleotide sequence: TGCAGTGCTGAGTCCGCCGGGGAGCTGTTTTTT. It translates to CSAESAGELFF.

In this sample, this clonotype turned up many times. The chain uses TRBV6-5 and TRBJ1-5, with 8 bases aligning to TRBD1. The CDR3 loop spans 16 amino acids. Germline V gives CDR1 MNHEY, CDR2 SVGAGI. Trimming cost V 5 bases and J 5 bases; bases outside gene matches: 11. CDR3 sequence reads: CASSPRTGRGYQPQHF. CDR3 nucleotide sequence: TGTGCCAGCAGTCCCCGGACAGGGAGAGGGTATCAGCCCCAGCATTTT.

The chain couples TRBV29-1 to TRBJ1-1; D unclear. Germline V gives CDR1 SQVTM, CDR2 ANQGSEA. This CDR3 is built from 9 residues. CDR3: CRGNTEAFF. DNA of the CDR3: TGCAGGGGGAACACTGAAGCTTTCTTT.

At least ten counts were recorded for this clonotype. The chain carries TRBV20-1 and TRBJ2-7; unclear D gene. Germline V lookup: CDR1 DFQATT, CDR2 SNEGSKA (reference sequence). The CDR3 is 14 residues long. The ends were cut back, 3 bases at V and 0 bases at J, with 12 bases in the middle. In nucleotides, the CDR3 is TGCAGTGCTAGCCCCTTTAGGAGCTCCTACGAGCAGTACTTC. Its translation is CSASPFRSSYEQYF.

The table lists this clonotype with many counts. The genes are TRBV7-2 and TRBJ2-5, with D hard to call. The germline V gene encodes CDR1 SGHTA and CDR2 FQGNSA. This CDR3 has 13 amino acids. The germline V and J ends were trimmed by 3 bases and 2 bases, with 7 bases remaining between them. The CDR3 DNA is TGTGCCAGCAGCTTTTACCTACAAGAGACCCAGTACTTC. Translation gives CASSFYLQETQYF.

The sample holds many counts of this clonotype. This chain connects TRBV2 to TRBJ2-5, with 9 bases identical to TRBD2. The CDR3 totals 15 residues. V lost 3 bases, J lost 3 bases, and 5 bases stayed unmatched. From germline, CDR1 is SNHLY and CDR2 FYNNEI. In nucleotides, the CDR3 is TGTGCCAGCAGTGAGGCGGGAGGGCCTGAAGAGACCCAGTACTTC. Translated: CASSEAGGPEETQYF.

In the case of this clonotype: An end of the junction does not agree with germline; a read error may underlie this. The chain is built from TRBV28 and TRBJ2-7; 7 bases line up with TRBD2. CDR1 is MDHEN, CDR2 SYDVKM, per germline. CDR3 length equals 16 residues. The CDR3 loop is CASSFLGGGLSYEQCF. In nucleotides, the CDR3 is TGTGCCAGCAGTTTCTTGGGCGGGGGACTGTCCTACGAGCAGTGCTTC.

This clonotype has a count of ten or more. The gene calls are TRBV3-1 and TRBJ2-1; 9 nucleotides agree with TRBD1. Germline V gene data show CDR1 as LGHDT and CDR2 as YNNKEL (reference sequence). V gave up 4 bases and J gave up 4 bases; unmatched junction bases: 5. This CDR3 has 15 amino acids. In DNA, the CDR3 is TGTGCCAGCAGCCTTGGACAGGGGAATTACAATGAGCAGTTCTTC. Its translation: CASSLGQGNYNEQFF.

This clonotype has at least ten counts. V and J are TRBV12-3 or TRBV12-4 and TRBJ2-2; D is tentatively TRBD1 or TRBD2 (5 bases each). V dropped 1 base and J dropped 5 bases, with 5 bases sitting between them. This CDR3 region has 13 residues. CDR3 in DNA: TGTGCCAGCAGTTTAGGGGGGACCGGGGAGCTGTTTTTT. It codes for CASSLGGTGELFF.

This clonotype was counted ten times or more. V is TRBV28 and J is TRBJ1-3, with a weak D call TRBD1 (6 bases). The CDR3 runs 14 residues. Germline CDR1 and CDR2: MDHEN and SYDVKM. Trimming took off 6 bases at V and 0 bases at J, with 9 bases between the two ends. In DNA, the CDR3 is TGTGCCAGCAGCTGGACAGCCTCTGGAAACACCATATATTTT. Residues: CASSWTASGNTIYF.

This clonotype has a count of ten or more. This chain connects TRBV7-6 to TRBJ2-2; no firm D call. Germline CDR1 and CDR2: SGHVS and FNYEAQ. This CDR3 comprises 15 residues. Trimming left V 2 bases short and J 3 bases short, with 10 bases between. The CDR3 sequence: CASSLLTADTGELFF. Here the CDR3 DNA reads TGTGCCAGCAGCTTATTAACAGCAGACACCGGGGAGCTGTTTTTT.

The sample holds many counts of this clonotype. The V and J genes are TRBV5-1 and TRBJ2-3; 7 bases are shared with TRBD2. In germline, CDR1 is SGHRS, CDR2 YFSETQ. CDR3 length: 16 amino acids. V shed 6 bases, J shed 3 bases, and the junction held 13 bases outside the gene matches. CDR3 nucleotides: TGCGCCAGCACGCGAGGGGCGGGAGTAGGGACAGATACGCAGTATTTT. Protein sequence: CASTRGAGVGTDTQYF.

The table lists this clonotype with a few counts. The rearrangement joins TRBV10-2 to TRBJ2-1; 7 bases align to TRBD2. The trim removed 3 bases at V and 7 bases at J, leaving 6 bases unmatched. Germline loops: CDR1 WSHSY, CDR2 SAAADI. The CDR3 loop spans 14 amino acids. The CDR3 DNA sequence: TGCGCCAGCAGTGACGGCGGAGCGGGGAATGAGCAGTTCTTC. It encodes CASSDGGAGNEQFF.

This clonotype was seen ten or more times. The genes are TRBV7-2 and TRBJ2-2; 10 positions agree with TRBD2. Germline V lookup: CDR1 SGHTA, CDR2 FQGNSA. With 1 base clipped from V and 6 bases from J, the junction kept 2 bases outside the gene matches. The CDR3 is 15 residues long. The DNA of the CDR3 is TGTGCCAGCAGCTTAGGGGGGACTAGCGCCGGGGAGCTGTTTTTT. Its protein product is CASSLGGTSAGELFF.

This clonotype was detected many times. V usage is TRBV3-1 and J usage is TRBJ2-3; D perhaps matches TRBD2 (6 bases). Germline CDR1 LGHDT, CDR2 YNNKEL (reference sequence). V shed 3 bases and J shed 1 base, with 11 bases lying between them. The CDR3 length is 15 residues. The CDR3 here is CASSQLSGGTDTQYF. As DNA, the CDR3 is TGTGCCAGCAGCCAGTTATCGGGAGGCACAGATACGCAGTATTTT.

This clonotype was found many times. The chain combines TRBV7-9 with TRBJ2-7; D not resolved. CDR1 SEHNR and CDR2 FQNEAQ come from the germline V gene (reference sequence). The CDR3 spans 12 residues. Trimming took 11 bases from V and 5 from J, leaving 16 bases between them. The CDR3 region is CASGPFNNEQYF. The DNA of the CDR3 is TGTGCCTCCGGACCGTTTAACAACGAGCAGTACTTC.

About this clonotype: The DNA is omitted, as the CDR3 cannot be located on it reliably, and the CDR3 follows TCRdb's listing. The chain joins TRBV7-5 to TRBJ1-2; TRBD1 reflects the table's D call only, with no check against the DNA. TRBV7-5 is labeled a pseudogene. The CDR3 is 18 amino acids long, termini counted. The CDR3: CISVSEASPGGCRYGYTF.

Many counts were recorded for this clonotype. The gene calls are TRBV12-3 or TRBV12-4 and TRBJ1-6; D is unresolved. Trimming took off 2 bases at V and 8 bases at J, with 10 bases between the two ends. CDR3 length equals 14 residues. In DNA form, the CDR3 reads TGTGCCAGCAGTTTATGGGGTACCGATTCACCCCTCCACTTT. This translates into CASSLWGTDSPLHF.

This clonotype was counted ten times or more. The chain employs TRBV3-1 and TRBJ2-3; 7 bases line up with TRBD2. Per germline, CDR1 LGHDT and CDR2 YNNKEL (reference sequence). This CDR3 is built from 13 residues. Trimming at V came to 5 bases and at J to 4 bases, leaving 3 bases not matched to a gene. CDR3 loop: CASSGRAADTQYF. In nucleotides, the CDR3 is TGTGCCAGCAGCGGGAGGGCGGCAGATACGCAGTATTTT.